The subject of this entry is one T cell receptor beta chain. Clones were read by immunoSEQ multiplex PCR, and TCRdb kept only the in-frame ones, dropping some. The table shows 41,000 or so clones, with roughly 80% occurring only once. This record comes from a study of memory CD4+ T cells and cytomegalovirus serostatus. With 0 bases clipped from V and 3 bases from J, the junction kept 2 bases outside the gene matches. CDR3 size: 15 residues. In germline, CDR1 is MNHNS, CDR2 SASEGT. The sort gate was single viable CD3+CD4+CD8-CD45RO+ cells for memory CD4+ T cells. Material: memory CD4+ T cells from blood. This TCR was recovered from an adult in good health and CMV-seronegative. The chain joins TRBV6-1 to TRBJ2-4; TRBD1 agrees at 7 bases. In nucleotides, the CDR3 is TGTGCCAGCAGTGAAGCTAGACAGGGCAAAAACATTCAGTACTTC. This encodes CASSEARQGKNIQYF.